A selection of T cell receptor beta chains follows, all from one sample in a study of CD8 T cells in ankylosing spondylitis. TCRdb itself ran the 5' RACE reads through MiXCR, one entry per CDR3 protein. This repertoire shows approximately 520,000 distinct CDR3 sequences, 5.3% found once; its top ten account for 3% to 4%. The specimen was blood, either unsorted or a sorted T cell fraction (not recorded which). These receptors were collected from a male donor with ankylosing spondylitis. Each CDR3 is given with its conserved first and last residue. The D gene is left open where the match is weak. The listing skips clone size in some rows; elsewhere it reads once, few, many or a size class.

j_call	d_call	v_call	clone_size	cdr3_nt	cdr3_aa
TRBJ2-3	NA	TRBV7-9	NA	TGTGCCAGCCCTAATTCTCAGCCTTGGGATACGCAGTATTTT	CASPNSQPWDTQYF
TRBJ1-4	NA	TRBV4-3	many	TGCGCCAGCAGCCAAATAGGTTCGGGGGGCGCAGGGGAAAAACTGTTTTTT	CASSQIGSGGAGEKLFF
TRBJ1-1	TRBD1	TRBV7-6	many	TGTGCCAGCAGCTATAGGGGACAGGGGGCAGTGAACACTGAAGCTTTCTTT	CASSYRGQGAVNTEAFF
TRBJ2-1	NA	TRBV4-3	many	TGCGCCAGCAGCCTCGCAGGATGGGGTGAGCAGTTCTTC	CASSLAGWGEQFF
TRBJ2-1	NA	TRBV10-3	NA	TGTGCCATCAGTGAGACAGGTGAGACCTACAATGAGCAGTTCTTC	CAISETGETYNEQFF
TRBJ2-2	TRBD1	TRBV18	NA	TGTGCCAGCTCATTCCCGGGACAGAGGAACACCGGGGAGCTGTTTTTT	CASSFPGQRNTGELFF
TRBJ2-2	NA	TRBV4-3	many	TGCGCCAGCAGCCAAGGTACAGGGTCAGCGAACACCGGGGAGCTGTTTTTT	CASSQGTGSANTGELFF
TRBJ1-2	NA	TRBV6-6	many	TGTGCCAGCGGGGCCTATGGCTACACCTTC	CASGAYGYTF
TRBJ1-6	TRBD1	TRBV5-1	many	TGCGCCAGCAGCGTAGACAGGGGTCCAGGTTCACCCCTCCACTTT	CASSVDRGPGSPLHF
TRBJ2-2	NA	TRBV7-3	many	TGTGCCAGCCGTCAGGGTAGGAACACCGGGGAGCTGTTTTTT	CASRQGRNTGELFF
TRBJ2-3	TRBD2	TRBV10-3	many	TGTGCCATCAGTGGAGGACTAGCGGGCCTACTTAGCACAGATACGCAGTATTTT	CAISGGLAGLLSTDTQYF
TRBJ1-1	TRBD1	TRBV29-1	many	TGCAGCGTACGACAGGGAGGAAGGACTGAAGCTTTCTTT	CSVRQGGRTEAFF
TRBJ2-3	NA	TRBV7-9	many	TGTGCCAGCAGCCCCCCTGGGGTTAGCACAGATACGCAGTATTTT	CASSPPGVSTDTQYF
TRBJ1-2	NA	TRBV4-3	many	TGCGCCAGCAGCCCGGGGGGATTTGGCTATGGCTACACCTTC	CASSPGGFGYGYTF
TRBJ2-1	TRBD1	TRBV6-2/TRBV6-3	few	TGTGCCAGCAATTTCCCTTCGGGGACAGATGACTTTAGCTCCTACAATGAGCAGTTCTTC	CASNFPSGTDDFSSYNEQFF
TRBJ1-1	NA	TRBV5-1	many	TGCGCCAGCAGCGTGGCGCGGGGGATCAACGCTGAAGCTTTCTTT	CASSVARGINAEAFF
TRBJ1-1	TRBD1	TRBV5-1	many	TGCGCCAGCAGCTTGAAAACAGGGGACACTGAAGCTTTCTTT	CASSLKTGDTEAFF
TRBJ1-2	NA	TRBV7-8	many	TGTGCCAGCAGCTTACGGAGGGCAGGAGGTGGCTACACCTTC	CASSLRRAGGGYTF
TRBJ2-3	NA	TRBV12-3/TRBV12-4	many	TGTGCCAGCAGCCCTCCAACTCGAACAGATACGCAGTATTTT	CASSPPTRTDTQYF
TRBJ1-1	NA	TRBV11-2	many	TGTGCCAGCAGCTCCAACCCAGGCTACACTGAAGCTTTCTTT	CASSSNPGYTEAFF
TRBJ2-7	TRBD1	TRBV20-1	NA	TGCAGTGCCCGAGGGCCGACAGGGACCCTACGCTACGAGCAGTACTTC	CSARGPTGTLRYEQYF
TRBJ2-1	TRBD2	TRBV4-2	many	TGTGCCAGCAGCCCCGGACTAGCGGGAGATGGAGAGCAGTTCTTC	CASSPGLAGDGEQFF
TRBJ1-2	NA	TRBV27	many	TGTGCCAGCAGCTCTTGGTCGGGACTCGCGAGTTACGGCTACACCTTC	CASSSWSGLASYGYTF
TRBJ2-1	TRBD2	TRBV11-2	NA	TGTGCCAGCAGCTCACTAGCGGGGGGGCATGTACGTAATGAGCAGTTCTTC	CASSSLAGGHVRNEQFF
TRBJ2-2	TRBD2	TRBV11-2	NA	TGTGCCAGCAGCTACCTAGCGGGGGCCGGGGAGCTGTTTTTT	CASSYLAGAGELFF
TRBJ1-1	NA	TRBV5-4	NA	TGTGCCAGCAGCTTAGACGGGATGACTGAAGCTTTCTTT	CASSLDGMTEAFF
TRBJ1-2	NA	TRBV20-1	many	TGCAGTGCTAGAGATAAAACAGACTATCTAGGCTACACCTTC	CSARDKTDYLGYTF
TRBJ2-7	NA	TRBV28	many	TGTGCCAGCAGTTCTGACAGACCTTCTCCCTACGAGCAGTACTTC	CASSSDRPSPYEQYF
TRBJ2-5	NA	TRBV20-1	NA	TGCAGTGCTAGAGTGGAGGGCGACCATATACTAGAGACCCAGTACTTC	CSARVEGDHILETQYF
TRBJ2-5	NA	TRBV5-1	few	TGCGCCAGCAGCTTGTCCACCCAGGAGACCCAGTACTTC	CASSLSTQETQYF
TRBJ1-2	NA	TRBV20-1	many	TGCAGTGCGAGACAGTACAGCGGCTACACCTTC	CSARQYSGYTF
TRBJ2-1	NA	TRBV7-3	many	TGTGCCAGCAGCAAAAGGGGGGGCGCGTATAATGAGCAGTTCTTC	CASSKRGGAYNEQFF
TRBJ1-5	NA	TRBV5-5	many	TGTGCCAGCAGCCCTCTAGGGGTCGATCAGCCCCAGCATTTT	CASSPLGVDQPQHF
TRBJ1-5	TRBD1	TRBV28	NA	TGTGCCAGCAGTTCCCCGGACAGGGTGGGCCAGCCCCAGCATTTT	CASSSPDRVGQPQHF
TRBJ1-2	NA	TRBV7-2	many	TGTGCCAGCAGGAAAGGGGGCTACACCTTC	CASRKGGYTF